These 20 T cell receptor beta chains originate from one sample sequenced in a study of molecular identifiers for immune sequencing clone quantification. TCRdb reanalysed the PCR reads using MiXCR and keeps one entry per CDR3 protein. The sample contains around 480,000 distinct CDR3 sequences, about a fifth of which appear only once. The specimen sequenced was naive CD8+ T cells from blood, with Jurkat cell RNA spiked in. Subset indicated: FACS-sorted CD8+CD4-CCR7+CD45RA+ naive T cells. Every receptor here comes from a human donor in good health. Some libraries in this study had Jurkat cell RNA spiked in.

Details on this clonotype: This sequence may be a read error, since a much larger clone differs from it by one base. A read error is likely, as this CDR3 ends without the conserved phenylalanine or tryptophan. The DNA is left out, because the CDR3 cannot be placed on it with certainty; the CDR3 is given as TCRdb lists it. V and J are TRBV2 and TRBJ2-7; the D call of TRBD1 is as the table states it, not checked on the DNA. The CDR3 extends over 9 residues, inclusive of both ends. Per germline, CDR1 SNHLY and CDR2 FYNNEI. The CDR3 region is CASDKIPSL.

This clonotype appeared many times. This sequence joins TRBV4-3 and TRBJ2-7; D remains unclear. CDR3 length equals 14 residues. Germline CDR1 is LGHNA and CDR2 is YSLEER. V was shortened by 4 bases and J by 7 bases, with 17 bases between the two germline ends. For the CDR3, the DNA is TGCGCCAGCAGCCCCAGACTCGAGCCGCTGGAGCAGTACTTC. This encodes CASSPRLEPLEQYF.

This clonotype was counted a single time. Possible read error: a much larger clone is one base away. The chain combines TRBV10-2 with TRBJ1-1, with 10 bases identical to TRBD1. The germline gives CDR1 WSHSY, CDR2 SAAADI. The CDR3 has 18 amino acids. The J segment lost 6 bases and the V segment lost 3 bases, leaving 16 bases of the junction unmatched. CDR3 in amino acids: CASSEGQGVGVLRAEAFF. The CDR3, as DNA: TGCGCCAGCAGTGAAGGACAGGGGGTAGGCGTACTGCGGGCTGAAGCTTTCTTT.

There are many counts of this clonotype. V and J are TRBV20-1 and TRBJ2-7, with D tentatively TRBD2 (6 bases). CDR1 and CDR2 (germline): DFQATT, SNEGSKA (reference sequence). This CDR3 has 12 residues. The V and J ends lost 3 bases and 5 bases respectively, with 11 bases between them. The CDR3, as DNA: TGCAGTGCTAGGGAGGGCATCCACGAGCAGTACTTC. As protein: CSAREGIHEQYF.

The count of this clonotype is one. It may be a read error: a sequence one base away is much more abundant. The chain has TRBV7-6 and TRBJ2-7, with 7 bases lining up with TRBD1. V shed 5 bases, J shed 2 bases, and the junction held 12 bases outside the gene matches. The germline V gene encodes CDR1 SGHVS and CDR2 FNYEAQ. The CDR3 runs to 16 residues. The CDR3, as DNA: TGTGCCAGCAGCCTGCACCCGGGACAGAATGCCTACGAGCAGTACTTC. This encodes CASSLHPGQNAYEQYF.

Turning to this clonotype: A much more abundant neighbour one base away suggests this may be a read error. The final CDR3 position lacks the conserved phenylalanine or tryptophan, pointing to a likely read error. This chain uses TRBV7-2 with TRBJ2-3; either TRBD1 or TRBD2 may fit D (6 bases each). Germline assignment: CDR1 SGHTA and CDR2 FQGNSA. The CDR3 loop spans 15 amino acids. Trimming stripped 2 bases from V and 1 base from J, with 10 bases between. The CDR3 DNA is TGTGCCAGCAGCTTAAGGGGGGACCGCACAGATACGCAGTATCTT. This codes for CASSLRGDRTDTQYL.

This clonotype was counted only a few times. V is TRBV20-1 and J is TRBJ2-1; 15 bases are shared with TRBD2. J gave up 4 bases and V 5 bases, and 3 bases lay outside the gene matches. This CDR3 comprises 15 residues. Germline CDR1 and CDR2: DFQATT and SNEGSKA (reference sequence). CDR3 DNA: TGCAGTGCTCTGGGGACTAGCGGGAGGTACAATGAGCAGTTCTTC. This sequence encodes CSALGTSGRYNEQFF.

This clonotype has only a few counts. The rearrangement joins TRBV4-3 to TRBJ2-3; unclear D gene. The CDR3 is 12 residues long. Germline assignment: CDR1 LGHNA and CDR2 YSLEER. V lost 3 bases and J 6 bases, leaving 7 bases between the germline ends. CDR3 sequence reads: CASSHSEDTQYF. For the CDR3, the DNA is TGCGCCAGCAGCCATTCTGAGGATACGCAGTATTTT.

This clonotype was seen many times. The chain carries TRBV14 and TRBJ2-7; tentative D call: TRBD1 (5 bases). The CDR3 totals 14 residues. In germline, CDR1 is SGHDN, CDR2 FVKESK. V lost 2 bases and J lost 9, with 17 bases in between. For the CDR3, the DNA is TGTGCCAGCAGCCAAACCAATACAGGTTTAGGGCAGTACTTC. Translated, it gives CASSQTNTGLGQYF.

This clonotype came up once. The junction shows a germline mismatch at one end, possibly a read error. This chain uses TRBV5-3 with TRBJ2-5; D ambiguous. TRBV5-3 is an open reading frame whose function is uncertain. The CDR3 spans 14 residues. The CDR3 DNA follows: TGTGCCAGCAGCTGGTGGACGGGCCAAGAGACCCAGTACTTC. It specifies CASSWWTGQETQYF.

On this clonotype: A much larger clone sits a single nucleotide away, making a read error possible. The CDR3 bases are TGTGCCAGCAGTTTAGAGTCAGGACTAGACGTTACAGATGCGCAGTATTTT. Protein: CASSLESGLDVTDAQYF. The J gene is TRBJ2-3, the V gene TRBV28, with TRBD2 matching 7 bases. The germline gives CDR1 MDHEN, CDR2 SYDVKM. The CDR3 has 17 amino acids. Supplemented by reference TRBV28 and TRBJ2-3, the full variable domain reads DVKVTQSSRYLVKRTGEKVFLECVQDMDHENMFWYRQDPGLGLRLIYFSYDVKMKEKGDIPEGYSVSREKKERFSLILESASTNQTSMYLCASSLESGLDVTDAQYFGPGTRLTVL.

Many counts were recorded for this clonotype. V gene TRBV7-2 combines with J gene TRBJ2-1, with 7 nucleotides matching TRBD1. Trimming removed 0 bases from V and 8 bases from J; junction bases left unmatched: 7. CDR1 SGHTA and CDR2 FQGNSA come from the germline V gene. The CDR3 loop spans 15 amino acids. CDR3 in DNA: TGTGCCAGCAGCTTAGCCAAACAGGGGATTCATGAGCAGTTCTTC. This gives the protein CASSLAKQGIHEQFF.

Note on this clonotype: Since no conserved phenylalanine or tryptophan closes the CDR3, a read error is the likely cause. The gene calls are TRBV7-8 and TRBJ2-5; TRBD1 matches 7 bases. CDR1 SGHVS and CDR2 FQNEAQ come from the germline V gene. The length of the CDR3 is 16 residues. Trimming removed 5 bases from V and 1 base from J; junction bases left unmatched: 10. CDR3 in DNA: TGTGCCAGCAGCGGGGCGACAGGGTGGTTCCAAGAGACCCAGTACCTC. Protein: CASSGATGWFQETQYL.

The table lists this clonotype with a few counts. DNA for the CDR3: TGCGCCAGCACCGACGGCACTAGCGGCTACAATGAGCAGTTCTTC. This codes for CASTDGTSGYNEQFF. V gene TRBV10-2 combines with J gene TRBJ2-1; TRBD2 matches at 8 bases. This CDR3 has 15 amino acids. Germline lookup yields CDR1 WSHSY and CDR2 SAAADI. The trim removed 7 bases at V and 3 bases at J, leaving 8 bases unmatched.

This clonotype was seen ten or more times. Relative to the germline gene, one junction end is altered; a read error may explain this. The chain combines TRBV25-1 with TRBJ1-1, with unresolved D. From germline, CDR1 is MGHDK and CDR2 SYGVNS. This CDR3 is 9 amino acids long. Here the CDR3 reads CASSDPLQF. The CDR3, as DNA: TGTGCCAGCAGTGACCCCCTCCAGTTT.

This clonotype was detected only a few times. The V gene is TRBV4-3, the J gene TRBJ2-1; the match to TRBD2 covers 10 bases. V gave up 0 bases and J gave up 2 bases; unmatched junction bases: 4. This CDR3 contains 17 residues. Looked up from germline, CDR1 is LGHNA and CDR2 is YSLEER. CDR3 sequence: CASSQDVTSGTYNEQFF. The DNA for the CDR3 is TGCGCCAGCAGCCAAGATGTAACTAGCGGGACCTACAATGAGCAGTTCTTC.

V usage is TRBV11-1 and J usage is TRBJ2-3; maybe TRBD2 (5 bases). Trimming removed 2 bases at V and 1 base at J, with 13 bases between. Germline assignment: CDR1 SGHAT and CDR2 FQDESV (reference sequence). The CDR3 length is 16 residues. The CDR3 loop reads CASSLNGLQRTDTQYF. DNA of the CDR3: TGTGCCAGCAGCTTAAATGGACTCCAACGCACAGATACGCAGTATTTT.

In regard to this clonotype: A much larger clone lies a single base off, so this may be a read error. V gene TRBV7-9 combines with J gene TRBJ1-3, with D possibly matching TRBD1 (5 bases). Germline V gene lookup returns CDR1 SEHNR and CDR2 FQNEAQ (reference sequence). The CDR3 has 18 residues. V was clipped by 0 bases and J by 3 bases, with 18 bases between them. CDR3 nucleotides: TGTGCCAGCAGCTTAGCGATCCCAGGGAGTTTTGATGGAAACACCATATATTTT. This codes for CASSLAIPGSFDGNTIYF.

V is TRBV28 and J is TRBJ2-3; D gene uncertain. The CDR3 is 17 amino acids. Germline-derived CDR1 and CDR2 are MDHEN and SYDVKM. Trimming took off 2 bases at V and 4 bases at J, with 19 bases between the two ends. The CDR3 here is CASSLLRQRMVADTQYF. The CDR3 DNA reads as TGTGCCAGCAGTTTACTTCGCCAGCGAATGGTCGCAGATACGCAGTATTTT.

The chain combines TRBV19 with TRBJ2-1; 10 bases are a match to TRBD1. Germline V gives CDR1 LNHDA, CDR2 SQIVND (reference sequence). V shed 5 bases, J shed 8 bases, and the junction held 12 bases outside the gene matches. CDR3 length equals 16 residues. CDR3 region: CASSLGDRGFLDEQFF. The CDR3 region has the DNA TGTGCCAGTAGTTTAGGGGACAGGGGATTTTTGGATGAGCAGTTCTTC.